Listed here are 20 T cell receptor beta chains from one sample, sequenced in a study of TIL therapy for anti-PD-1-resistant metastatic lung cancer. The libraries were made with immunoSEQ v3. The data were produced by immunoSEQ multiplex PCR, yet TCRdb's version contains in-frame clones alone and is incomplete. The repertoire holds 18,000 or so clones, 83% seen once, with about 2% in the top ten. Time point defined: pre-treatment sample, taken before nivolumab and TIL therapy. The input for sequencing was blood, taken at baseline. The source is a person aged 25-79 years with non-small cell lung cancer.

V and J are TRBV2 and TRBJ2-3; perhaps TRBD2 as D (5 bases). V gave up 3 bases and J gave up 1 base, with 5 bases separating them. The CDR3 spans 13 residues. Germline V lookup: CDR1 SNHLY, CDR2 FYNNEI. This CDR3 reads CASSERGTDTQYF. CDR3 DNA sequence: TGTGCCAGCAGTGAGCGGGGCACAGATACGCAGTATTTT.

The J gene is TRBJ1-1, the V gene TRBV6-5; maybe TRBD1 (5 bases). From germline, CDR1 is MNHEY and CDR2 SVGAGI. V lost 2 bases and J lost 4, with 17 bases in between. This CDR3 contains 16 residues. CDR3 in DNA: TGTGCCAGCAGTTACCATACCCCCGGGGGAGGCACTGAAGCTTTCTTT. This sequence encodes CASSYHTPGGGTEAFF.

The chain joins TRBV5-1 to TRBJ2-4; D may correspond to TRBD1 or TRBD2 (5 bases each). Trimming cost V 2 bases and J 8 bases, with 14 bases left between them. This CDR3 contains 14 residues. Germline V gene lookup returns CDR1 SGHRS and CDR2 YFSETQ. As DNA, the CDR3 is TGCGCCAGCAGCTTCCGGGACCCCAAGGACATTCAGTACTTC. Its translation is CASSFRDPKDIQYF.

The chain links TRBV30 to TRBJ1-1; D remains unclear. The CDR3 covers 15 residues. From germline, CDR1 is GTSNPN and CDR2 SVGIG (reference sequence). V shed 1 base and J shed 1 base, with 13 bases lying between them. The CDR3 loop is CAWSGVDWGNTEAFF. In DNA, the CDR3 is TGTGCCTGGAGTGGGGTCGATTGGGGGAACACTGAAGCTTTCTTT.

V gene TRBV18 combines with J gene TRBJ2-7, with 7 bases that match TRBD1. The ends lost 2 bases at V and 11 bases at J; junction bases unmatched: 3. CDR1 is KGHSH, CDR2 LQKENI, per germline. This CDR3 has 11 amino acids. In DNA, the CDR3 is TGTGCCAGCTCACCAGACAGGGTGGAGTACTTC. Translation: CASSPDRVEYF.

J is TRBJ1-3 and V is TRBV4-2, with D uncertain. CDR3 length equals 17 residues. Per the germline V gene, CDR1 is LGHNA and CDR2 is YNFKEQ. V shed 0 bases and J shed 0 bases, with 12 bases lying between them. The CDR3 loop is CASSQDPGGSSGNTIYF. The CDR3 DNA is TGTGCCAGCAGCCAAGATCCGGGCGGGAGCTCTGGAAACACCATATATTTT.

The chain links TRBV7-9 to TRBJ1-6; a possible D gene is TRBD1 (6 bases). V lost 3 bases and J 6 bases, leaving 12 bases between the germline ends. CDR3 length: 15 residues. Germline V lookup: CDR1 SEHNR, CDR2 FQNEAQ (reference sequence). CDR3 coding DNA: TGTGCCAGCAGCTTTTCTGGGACATTTAATTCACCCCTCCACTTT. It is translated as CASSFSGTFNSPLHF.

This clone was seen more than once but under ten times. V usage is TRBV4-2 and J usage is TRBJ2-1; unclear D gene. The ends were cut back, 1 base at V and 7 bases at J, with 8 bases in the middle. The germline V gene encodes CDR1 LGHNA and CDR2 YNFKEQ. The CDR3 totals 13 residues. The CDR3 loop is CASSQAFGNEQFF. CDR3 coding DNA: TGTGCCAGCAGCCAAGCTTTTGGGAATGAGCAGTTCTTC.

The chain uses TRBV4-1 and TRBJ1-6, with 11 bases lining up with TRBD1. Germline lookup yields CDR1 MGHRA and CDR2 YSYEKL. V lost 6 bases to trimming and J lost 12 bases; unmatched junction nucleotides: 7. CDR3 length: 14 residues. This CDR3 is CASRLPGQGVPLHF. CDR3 in DNA: TGCGCCAGCAGACTACCGGGACAGGGGGTACCCCTCCACTTT.

V is TRBV18 and J is TRBJ2-5; D is unresolved. V lost 4 bases, J lost 0 bases, and 3 bases lay in between. CDR1 is KGHSH and CDR2 is LQKENI in the germline V gene. This CDR3 has 12 residues. CDR3 nucleotides: TGTGCCAGCTCACGGAACCAAGAGACCCAGTACTTC. Protein sequence: CASSRNQETQYF.

The chain carries TRBV28 and TRBJ2-7; D remains unclear. The CDR3 has 14 residues. V was cut by 6 bases and J by 3 bases, with 15 bases left in between. Germline V lookup: CDR1 MDHEN, CDR2 SYDVKM. The CDR3 loop is CASRSPDGYYEQYF. In nucleotides, the CDR3 is TGTGCCAGCAGGTCCCCCGACGGCTACTACGAGCAGTACTTC.

There are a few counts of this clone. The rearrangement links TRBV28 to TRBJ1-5, with a tentative D call TRBD1 (5 bases). Germline V gene lookup returns CDR1 MDHEN and CDR2 SYDVKM. This CDR3 contains 12 residues. Trimming took off 6 bases at V and 6 bases at J, with 9 bases between the two ends. The CDR3 sequence is CASSWGGQPQHF. CDR3 in DNA: TGTGCCAGCAGCTGGGGGGGTCAGCCCCAGCATTTT.

V gene TRBV5-6 combines with J gene TRBJ1-5, with D tentatively TRBD1 (5 bases). Germline V gene data show CDR1 as SGHDT and CDR2 as YYEEEE. This CDR3 is built from 17 residues. V dropped 4 bases and J dropped 2 bases, with 19 bases sitting between them. CDR3 region: CASSRYLRDNGNQPQHF. The CDR3, as DNA: TGTGCCAGCAGCAGATACCTCAGGGATAACGGCAATCAGCCCCAGCATTTT.

The chain uses TRBV28 and TRBJ1-1, with a possible D match to TRBD1 (5 bases). The germline V gene has CDR1 MDHEN and CDR2 SYDVKM. V was pared by 6 bases and J by 0 bases, with 17 bases between. The CDR3 is made up of 16 amino acids. The CDR3 is CASRPPGASMNTEAFF. The CDR3 DNA reads as TGTGCCAGCAGACCCCCCGGGGCCTCTATGAACACTGAAGCTTTCTTT.

The V gene is TRBV10-1, the J gene TRBJ1-4; possibly TRBD1 for D (6 bases). The V gene's germline CDR1 is WNHNN and CDR2 SYGVQD (reference sequence). The CDR3 is made up of 13 amino acids. Trimming stripped 9 bases from V and 2 bases from J, with 10 bases between. The CDR3 reads CARVTGTNEKLFF. CDR3 bases: TGCGCCAGGGTCACAGGGACTAATGAAAAACTGTTTTTT.

The rearrangement joins TRBV27 to TRBJ2-5; possibly TRBD1 or TRBD2 for D (6 bases each). The J call may be incorrect, as the DNA end agrees better with TRBJ2-7. CDR3 length equals 17 residues. Looked up from germline, CDR1 is MNHEY and CDR2 is SMNVEV (reference sequence). CDR3 loop: CASSLSAGTRGSYEQYF. Here the CDR3 DNA reads TGTGCCAGCAGTTTAAGCGCCGGGACACGGGGGTCCTACGAGCAGTACTTC.

This clone appeared once. The V call is TRBV5-1, the J call TRBJ1-2; 8 bases are a match to TRBD1. CDR3 size: 16 residues. The V gene's germline CDR1 is SGHRS and CDR2 YFSETQ. J was trimmed by 0 bases and V by 0 bases; bases with no gene match: 4. CDR3 DNA sequence: TGCGCCAGCAGCTTGGGGGGACAGGCCTCTAACTATGGCTACACCTTC. This sequence encodes CASSLGGQASNYGYTF.

This chain joins TRBV19 and TRBJ1-1, with D possibly matching TRBD1 (6 bases). Germline-derived CDR1 and CDR2 are LNHDA and SQIVND (reference sequence). The V end lost 6 bases, the J end lost 6 bases, and 17 bases lay between the germline ends. This CDR3 is built from 14 residues. CDR3 protein: CASRLFGGSAEAFF. DNA of the CDR3: TGTGCCAGTAGACTATTTGGGGGCAGCGCTGAAGCTTTCTTT.

This rearrangement joins TRBV7-3 to TRBJ2-5; a weak D match, TRBD2 (6 bases). Trimming left V 10 bases short and J 3 bases short, with 30 bases between. There are 18 residues in the CDR3. The germline V gene has CDR1 SGHTA and CDR2 FQGTGA. The DNA of the CDR3 is TGTGCCACCCGCGGGGAGCCGGGCCCATGTTTTGTGGAAGAGACCCAGTACTTC. It codes for CATRGEPGPCFVEETQYF.

The chain couples TRBV21-1 to TRBJ2-2; the table's D gene call, TRBD1, was not cross checked with the DNA. TRBV21-1 is flagged as a pseudogene. The CDR3 is 15 residues long. In nucleotides, the CDR3 is TGTGCCAGCAGCCCCCGGGACAGGGGTACCGGGGAGCTGTTTTTT. Protein sequence: CASSPRDRGTGELFF.